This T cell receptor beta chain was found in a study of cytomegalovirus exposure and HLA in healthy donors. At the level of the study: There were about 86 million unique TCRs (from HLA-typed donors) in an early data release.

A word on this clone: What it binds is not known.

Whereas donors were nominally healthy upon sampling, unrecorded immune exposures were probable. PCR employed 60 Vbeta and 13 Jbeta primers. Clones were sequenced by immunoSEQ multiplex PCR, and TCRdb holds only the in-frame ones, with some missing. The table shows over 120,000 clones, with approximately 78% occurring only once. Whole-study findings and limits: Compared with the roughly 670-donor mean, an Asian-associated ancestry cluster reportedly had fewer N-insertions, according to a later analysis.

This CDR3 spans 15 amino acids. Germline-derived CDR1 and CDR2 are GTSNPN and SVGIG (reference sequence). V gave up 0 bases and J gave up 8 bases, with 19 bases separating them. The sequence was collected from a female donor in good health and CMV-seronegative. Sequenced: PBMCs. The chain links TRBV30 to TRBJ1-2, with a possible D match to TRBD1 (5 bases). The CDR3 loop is CAWSVKGALGRGYTF. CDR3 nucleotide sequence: TGTGCCTGGAGTGTAAAAGGGGCGCTCGGTAGGGGCTACACCTTC.